The 2 T cell receptor beta chains presented below share a single source sample, sequenced in a study of cytomegalovirus exposure and HLA in healthy donors. Using immunoSEQ multiplex PCR, the repertoire was profiled, and TCRdb retains in-frame clones only, with some absent. The table records fewer than 200,000 clones, 85% of them present only once. The sequencing input was PBMCs. Every receptor here comes from a young man in good health and CMV-seropositive.

V is TRBV7-6 and J is TRBJ2-7, with D perhaps matching TRBD2 (6 bases). V was cut by 5 bases and J by 2 bases, with 13 bases left in between. Germline V gene sequence: CDR1 SGHVS, CDR2 FNYEAQ. The CDR3 has 14 residues. The CDR3 loop is CASSPGTAPYEQYF. In DNA, the CDR3 is TGTGCCAGCAGCCCGGGGACTGCGCCCTACGAGCAGTACTTC.

V gene TRBV14 combines with J gene TRBJ2-4, with 7 bases aligning to TRBD1. Germline CDR1 is SGHDN and CDR2 is FVKESK. V lost 4 bases and J lost 5; bases outside the gene matches: 8. The CDR3 length is 15 residues. The CDR3 is CASSLASGTENIQYF. CDR3 bases: TGTGCCAGCAGCCTTGCATCCGGGACAGAAAACATTCAGTACTTC. The full variable domain, completed using reference TRBV14 and TRBJ2-4, is EAGVTQFPSHSVIEKGQTVTLRCDPISGHDNLYWYRRVMGKEIKFLLHFVKESKQDESGMPNNRFLAERTGGTYSTLKVQPAELEDSGVYFCASSLASGTENIQYFGAGTRLSVL.